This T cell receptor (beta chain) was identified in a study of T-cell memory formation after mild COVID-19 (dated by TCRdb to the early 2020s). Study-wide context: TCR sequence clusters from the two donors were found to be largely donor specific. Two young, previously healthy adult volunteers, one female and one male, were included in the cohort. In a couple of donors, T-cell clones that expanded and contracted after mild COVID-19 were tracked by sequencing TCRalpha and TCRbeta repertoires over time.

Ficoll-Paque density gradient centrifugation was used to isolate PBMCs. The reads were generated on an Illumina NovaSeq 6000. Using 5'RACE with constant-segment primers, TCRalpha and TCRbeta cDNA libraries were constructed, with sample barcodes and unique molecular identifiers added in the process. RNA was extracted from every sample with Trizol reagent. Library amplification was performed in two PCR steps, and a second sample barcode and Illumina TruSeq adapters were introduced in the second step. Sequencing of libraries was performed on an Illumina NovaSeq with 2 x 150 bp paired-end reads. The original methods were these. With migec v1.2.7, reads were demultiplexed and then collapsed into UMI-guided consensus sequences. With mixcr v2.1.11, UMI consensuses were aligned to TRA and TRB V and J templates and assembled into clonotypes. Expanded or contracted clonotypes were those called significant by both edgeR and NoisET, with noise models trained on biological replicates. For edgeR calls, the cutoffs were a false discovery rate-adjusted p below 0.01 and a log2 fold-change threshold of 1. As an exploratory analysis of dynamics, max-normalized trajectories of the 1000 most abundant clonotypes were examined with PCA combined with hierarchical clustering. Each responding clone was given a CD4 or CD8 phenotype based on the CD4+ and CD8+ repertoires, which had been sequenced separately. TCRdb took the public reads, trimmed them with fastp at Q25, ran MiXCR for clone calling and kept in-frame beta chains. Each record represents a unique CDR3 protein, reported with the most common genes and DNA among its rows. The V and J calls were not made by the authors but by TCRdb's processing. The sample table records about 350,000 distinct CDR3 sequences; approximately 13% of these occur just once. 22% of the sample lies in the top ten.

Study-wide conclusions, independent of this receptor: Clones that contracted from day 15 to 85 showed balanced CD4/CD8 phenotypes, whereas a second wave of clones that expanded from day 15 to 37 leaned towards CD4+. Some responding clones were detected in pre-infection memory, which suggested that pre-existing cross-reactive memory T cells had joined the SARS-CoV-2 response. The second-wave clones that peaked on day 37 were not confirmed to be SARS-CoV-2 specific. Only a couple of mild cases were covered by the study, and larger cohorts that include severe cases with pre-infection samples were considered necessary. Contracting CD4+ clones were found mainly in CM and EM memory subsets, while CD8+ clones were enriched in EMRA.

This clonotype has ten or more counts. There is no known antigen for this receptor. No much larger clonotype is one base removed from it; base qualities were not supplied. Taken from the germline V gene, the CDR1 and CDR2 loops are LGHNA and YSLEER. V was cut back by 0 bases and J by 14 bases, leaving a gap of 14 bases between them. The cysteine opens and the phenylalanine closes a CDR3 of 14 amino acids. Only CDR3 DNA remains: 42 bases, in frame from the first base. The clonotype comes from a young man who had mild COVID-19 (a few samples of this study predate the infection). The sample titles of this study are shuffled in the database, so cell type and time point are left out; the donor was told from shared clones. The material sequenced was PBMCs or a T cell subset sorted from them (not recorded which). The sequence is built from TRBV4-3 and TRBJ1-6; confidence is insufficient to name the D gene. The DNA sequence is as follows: TGCGCCAGCAGCCAAGATCGAAAGGGTCCATCCCTCCACTTT. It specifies CASSQDRKGPSLHF.